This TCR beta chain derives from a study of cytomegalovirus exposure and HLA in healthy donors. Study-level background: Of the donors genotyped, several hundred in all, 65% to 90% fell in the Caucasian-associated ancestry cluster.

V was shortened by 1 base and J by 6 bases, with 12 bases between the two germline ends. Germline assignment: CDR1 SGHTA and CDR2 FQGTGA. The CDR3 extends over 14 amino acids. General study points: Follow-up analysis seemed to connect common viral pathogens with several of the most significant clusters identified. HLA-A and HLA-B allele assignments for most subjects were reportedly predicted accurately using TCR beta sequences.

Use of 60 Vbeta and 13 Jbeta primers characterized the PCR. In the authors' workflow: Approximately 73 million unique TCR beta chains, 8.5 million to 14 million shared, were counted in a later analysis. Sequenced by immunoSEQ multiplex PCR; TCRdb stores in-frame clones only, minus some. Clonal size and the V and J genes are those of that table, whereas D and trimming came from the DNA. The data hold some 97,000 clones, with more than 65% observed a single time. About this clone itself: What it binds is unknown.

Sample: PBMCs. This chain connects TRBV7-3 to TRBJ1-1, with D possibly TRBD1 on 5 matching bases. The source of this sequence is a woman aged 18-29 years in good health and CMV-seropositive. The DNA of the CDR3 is TGTGCCAGCAGCTTAAGGCGGGGGGGACCTGAAGCTTTCTTT. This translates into CASSLRRGGPEAFF.